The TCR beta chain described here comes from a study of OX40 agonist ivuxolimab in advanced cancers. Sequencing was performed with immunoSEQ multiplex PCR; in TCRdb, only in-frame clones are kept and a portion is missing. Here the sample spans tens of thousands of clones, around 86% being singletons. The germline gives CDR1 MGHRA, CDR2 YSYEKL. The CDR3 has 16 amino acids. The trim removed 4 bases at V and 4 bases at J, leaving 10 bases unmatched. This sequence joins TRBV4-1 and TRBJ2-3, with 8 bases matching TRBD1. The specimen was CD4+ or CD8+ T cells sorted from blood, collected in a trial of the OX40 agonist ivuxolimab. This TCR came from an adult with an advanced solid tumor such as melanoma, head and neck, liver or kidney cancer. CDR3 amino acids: CASSRTDRGSSDTQYF. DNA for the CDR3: TGCGCCAGCAGCCGAACTGACAGGGGAAGTTCAGATACGCAGTATTTT.